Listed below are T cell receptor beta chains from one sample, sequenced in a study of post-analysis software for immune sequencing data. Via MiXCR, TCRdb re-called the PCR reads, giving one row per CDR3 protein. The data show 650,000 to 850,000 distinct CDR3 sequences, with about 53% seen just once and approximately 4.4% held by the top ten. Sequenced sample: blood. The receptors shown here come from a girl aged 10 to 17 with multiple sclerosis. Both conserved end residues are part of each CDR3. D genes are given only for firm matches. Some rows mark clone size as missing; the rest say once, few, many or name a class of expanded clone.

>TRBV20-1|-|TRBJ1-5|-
CSARAPGGHSNQPQHF
TGCAGTGCTAGAGCCCCGGGGGGACATAGCAATCAGCCCCAGCATTTT
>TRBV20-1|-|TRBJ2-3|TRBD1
CSARDVGQGNTDTQYF
TGCAGTGCTAGAGATGTGGGACAGGGGAACACAGATACGCAGTATTTT
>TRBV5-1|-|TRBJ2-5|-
CASSFEGGRETQYF
TGCGCCAGCAGCTTCGAGGGAGGCCGGGAGACCCAGTACTTC
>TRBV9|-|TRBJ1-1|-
CASSATGLNTEAFF
TGTGCCAGCAGCGCAACAGGGCTGAACACTGAAGCTTTCTTT
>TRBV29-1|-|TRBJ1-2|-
CSGRGEGGYTF
TGCAGCGGAAGGGGAGAAGGGGGCTACACCTTC
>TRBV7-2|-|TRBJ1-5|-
CASSPRWDQPQHF
TGTGCCAGCAGTCCTCGATGGGATCAGCCCCAGCATTTT
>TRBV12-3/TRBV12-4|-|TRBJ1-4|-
CASAMGYTNEKRFF
TGTGCCAGCGCCATGGGGTATACTAATGAAAAACGGTTTTTT
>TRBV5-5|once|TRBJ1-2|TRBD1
CASSLGFGQAFGGYTF
TGTGCCAGCAGCTTGGGATTCGGACAGGCCTTTGGGGGCTACACCTTC
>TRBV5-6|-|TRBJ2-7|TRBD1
CTSSVGDRGSTYEQYF
TGTACCAGCAGCGTAGGGGACAGGGGGTCGACCTACGAGCAGTACTTC
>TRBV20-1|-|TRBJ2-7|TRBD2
CSARRGGPLSGYEQYF
TGCAGTGCTAGACGGGGGGGGCCTTTAAGTGGGTACGAGCAGTACTTC
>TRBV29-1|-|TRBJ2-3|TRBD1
CSVEDWGTGGVDTQYF
TGCAGCGTTGAAGATTGGGGGACAGGGGGCGTAGATACGCAGTATTTT
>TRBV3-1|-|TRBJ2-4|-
CASSQVSPTGNIQYF
TGTGCCAGCAGCCAAGTTTCACCGACAGGAAACATTCAGTACTTC
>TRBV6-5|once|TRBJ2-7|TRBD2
CAGRPQRGTYEQYF
TGTGCCGGCAGACCCCAGCGGGGGACCTACGAGCAGTACTTC
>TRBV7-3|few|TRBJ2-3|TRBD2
CASSQSGRSTDTQYF
TGTGCCAGCAGTCAGAGCGGGAGGAGCACAGATACGCAGTATTTT
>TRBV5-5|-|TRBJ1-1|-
CASSPVGVSGEAFF
TGTGCCAGCAGCCCGGTGGGTGTCTCGGGTGAGGCTTTCTTT
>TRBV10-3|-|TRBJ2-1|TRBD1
CAITADRGAYNEQFF
TGTGCCATCACCGCTGACAGGGGGGCGTACAATGAGCAGTTCTTC
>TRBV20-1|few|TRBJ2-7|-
CSARDWGDRSYEQYF
TGCAGTGCTAGAGATTGGGGGGACCGCTCCTACGAGCAGTACTTC
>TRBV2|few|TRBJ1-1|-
CASRVDWNTEAFF
TGTGCCAGCAGGGTCGACTGGAACACTGAAGCTTTCTTT
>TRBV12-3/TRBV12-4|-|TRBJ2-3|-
CASSFGVSADTQYF
TGTGCCAGCAGTTTTGGGGTGTCGGCAGATACGCAGTATTTT
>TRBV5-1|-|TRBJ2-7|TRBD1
CAGSSGQVNEQYF
TGCGCCGGCAGCTCGGGACAGGTCAACGAGCAGTACTTC